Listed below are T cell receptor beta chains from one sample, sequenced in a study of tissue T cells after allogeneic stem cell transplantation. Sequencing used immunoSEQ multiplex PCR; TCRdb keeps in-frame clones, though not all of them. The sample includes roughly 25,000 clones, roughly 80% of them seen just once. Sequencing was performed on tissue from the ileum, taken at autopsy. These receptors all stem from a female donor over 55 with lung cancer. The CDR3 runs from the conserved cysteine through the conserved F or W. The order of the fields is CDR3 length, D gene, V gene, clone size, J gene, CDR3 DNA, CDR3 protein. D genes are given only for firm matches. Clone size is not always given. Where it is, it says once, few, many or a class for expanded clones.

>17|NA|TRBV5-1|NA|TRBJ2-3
TGCGCCAGCAGCTTAAGGGGAGGGGGAGAGCGCACAGATACGCAGTATTTT
CASSLRGGGERTDTQYF
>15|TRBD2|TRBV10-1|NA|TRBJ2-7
TGCGCCAGCAGCGAAAAGAGCGGGGCCTCCTACGAGCAGTACTTC
CASSEKSGASYEQYF
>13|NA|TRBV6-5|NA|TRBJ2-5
TGTGCCAGCAGTTACAGGGGGGGAGAGACCCAGTACTTC
CASSYRGGETQYF
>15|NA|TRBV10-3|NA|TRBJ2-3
TGTGCCATCAGTGAAATCTACTCTAGGCCAGATACGCAGTATTTT
CAISEIYSRPDTQYF
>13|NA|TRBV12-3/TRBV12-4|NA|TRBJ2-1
TGTGCCAGCAGTGGCGGGACGCCCAATGAGCAGTTCTTC
CASSGGTPNEQFF
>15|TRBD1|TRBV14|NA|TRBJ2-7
TGTGCCAGCAGCCTAGGGACAGGCGGTACCTACGAGCAGTACTTC
CASSLGTGGTYEQYF
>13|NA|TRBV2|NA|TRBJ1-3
TGTGCCAGCAGTGAAGTAAGAGGAAACACCATATATTTT
CASSEVRGNTIYF
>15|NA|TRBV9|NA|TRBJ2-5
TGTGCCAGCAGCGTTGTCGAAGGAGGAGGAGAGACCCAGTACTTC
CASSVVEGGGETQYF
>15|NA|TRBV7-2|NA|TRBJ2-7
TGTGCCAGCAGCTTAGGTCGGGGGACCTCCTACGAGCAGTACTTC
CASSLGRGTSYEQYF
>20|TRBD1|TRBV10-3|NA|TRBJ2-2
TGTGCCATCAGCCCCAGGACGGGAGGACAGGGGTGTGAGAAAACCGGGGAGCTGTTTTTT
CAISPRTGGQGCEKTGELFF
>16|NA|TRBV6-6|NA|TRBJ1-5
TGTGCCAGCAGGGGGACGGAGAGTTATAGCAATCAGCCCCAGCATTTT
CASRGTESYSNQPQHF
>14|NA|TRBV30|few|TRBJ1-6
TGTGCCTGGAGTGAGGGGAACACAGGTTCACCCCTCCACTTT
CAWSEGNTGSPLHF
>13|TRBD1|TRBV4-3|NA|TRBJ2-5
TGCGCCAGCAGCTACAGGGGCCAAGAGACCCAGTACTTC
CASSYRGQETQYF
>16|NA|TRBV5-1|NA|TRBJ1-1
TGCGCCAGCAGCTTGGGTCGGGGGCGCCTGAACACTGAAGCTTTCTTT
CASSLGRGRLNTEAFF
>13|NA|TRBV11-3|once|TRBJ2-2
TGTGCCAGCAGCTTAGTGAGCACCGGGGAGCTGTTTTTT
CASSLVSTGELFF
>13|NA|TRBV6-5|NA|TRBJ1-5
TGTGCCAGCAGTTACTCTGAGCATCAGCCCCAGCATTTT
CASSYSEHQPQHF
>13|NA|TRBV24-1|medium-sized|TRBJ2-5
TGTGCCACCAGTGATTTGCTCCAAGAGACCCAGTACTTC
CATSDLLQETQYF
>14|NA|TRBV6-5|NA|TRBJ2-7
TGTGCCAGCAGTTCACAGGGTCCCTCCTACGAGCAGTACTTC
CASSSQGPSYEQYF
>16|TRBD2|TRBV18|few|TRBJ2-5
TGTGCCAGCTCACCACAAAGCGGGGGGGCCAGGGAGACCCAGTACTTC
CASSPQSGGARETQYF
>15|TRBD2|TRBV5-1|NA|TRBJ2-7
TGCGCCAGCAGTTTGAGCGGGGGGGCCCCCTACGAGCAGTACTTC
CASSLSGGAPYEQYF
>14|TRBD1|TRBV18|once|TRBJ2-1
TGTGCCAGCTCACTCGGACAGGGGAACGATGAGCAGTTCTTC
CASSLGQGNDEQFF
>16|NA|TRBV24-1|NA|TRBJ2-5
TGTGCCACCAGTGATTTCGGCGGATCCGTAAAGGAGACCCAGTACTTC
CATSDFGGSVKETQYF
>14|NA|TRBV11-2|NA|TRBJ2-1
TGTGCCAGCAGCTTCTCGCGGACGGGGAATGAGCAGTTCTTC
CASSFSRTGNEQFF
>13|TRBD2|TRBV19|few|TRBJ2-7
TGTGCCAGCGGCCCCGGGACTACCTACGAGCAGTACTTC
CASGPGTTYEQYF
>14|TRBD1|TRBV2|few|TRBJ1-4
TGTGCCAGCAGTGGGACAGGGGGTGACGAAAAACTGTTTTTT
CASSGTGGDEKLFF
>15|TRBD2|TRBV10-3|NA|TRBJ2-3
TGTGCCATCAAGGGTGAGCGGGAGACCACAGATACGCAGTATTTT
CAIKGERETTDTQYF
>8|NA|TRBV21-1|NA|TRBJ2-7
TGTGCCAGCAGCAAATGGTTCTTC
CASSKWFF
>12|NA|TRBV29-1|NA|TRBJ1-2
TGCAGCGCGAAGTATGGCAACTATGGCTACACCTTC
CSAKYGNYGYTF
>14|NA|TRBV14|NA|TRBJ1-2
TGTGCCAGCAGCCAAGGACACCCTGACTATGGCTACACCTTC
CASSQGHPDYGYTF
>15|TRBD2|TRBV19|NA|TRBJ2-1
TGTGCCAGTAGTATAGAGACTAGCGGGAGCAGTGAGCAGTTCTTC
CASSIETSGSSEQFF
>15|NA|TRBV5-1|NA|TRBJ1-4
TGCGCCAGCAGCTTGAAAAGGGGAGGGGATGAAAAACTGTTTTTT
CASSLKRGGDEKLFF
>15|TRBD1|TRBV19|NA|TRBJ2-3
TGTGCCAGTAGTGTCTCCGGGACAGTGAAAGATACGCAGTATTTT
CASSVSGTVKDTQYF